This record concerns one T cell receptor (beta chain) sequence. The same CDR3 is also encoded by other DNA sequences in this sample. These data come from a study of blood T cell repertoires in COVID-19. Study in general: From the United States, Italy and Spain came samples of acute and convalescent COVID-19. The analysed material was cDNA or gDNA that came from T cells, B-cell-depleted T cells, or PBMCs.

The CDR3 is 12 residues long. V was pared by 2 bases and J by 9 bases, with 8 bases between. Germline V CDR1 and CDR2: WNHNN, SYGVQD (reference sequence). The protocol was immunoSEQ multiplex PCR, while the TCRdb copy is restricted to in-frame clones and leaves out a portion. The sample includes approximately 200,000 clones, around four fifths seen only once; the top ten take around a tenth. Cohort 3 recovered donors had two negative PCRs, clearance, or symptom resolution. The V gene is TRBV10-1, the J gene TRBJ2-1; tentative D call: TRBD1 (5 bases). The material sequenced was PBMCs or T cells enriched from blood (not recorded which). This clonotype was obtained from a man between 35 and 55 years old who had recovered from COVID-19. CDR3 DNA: TGCGCCAGCAGTGAGAGGGGTGGTGAGCAGTTCTTC. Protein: CASSERGGEQFF.